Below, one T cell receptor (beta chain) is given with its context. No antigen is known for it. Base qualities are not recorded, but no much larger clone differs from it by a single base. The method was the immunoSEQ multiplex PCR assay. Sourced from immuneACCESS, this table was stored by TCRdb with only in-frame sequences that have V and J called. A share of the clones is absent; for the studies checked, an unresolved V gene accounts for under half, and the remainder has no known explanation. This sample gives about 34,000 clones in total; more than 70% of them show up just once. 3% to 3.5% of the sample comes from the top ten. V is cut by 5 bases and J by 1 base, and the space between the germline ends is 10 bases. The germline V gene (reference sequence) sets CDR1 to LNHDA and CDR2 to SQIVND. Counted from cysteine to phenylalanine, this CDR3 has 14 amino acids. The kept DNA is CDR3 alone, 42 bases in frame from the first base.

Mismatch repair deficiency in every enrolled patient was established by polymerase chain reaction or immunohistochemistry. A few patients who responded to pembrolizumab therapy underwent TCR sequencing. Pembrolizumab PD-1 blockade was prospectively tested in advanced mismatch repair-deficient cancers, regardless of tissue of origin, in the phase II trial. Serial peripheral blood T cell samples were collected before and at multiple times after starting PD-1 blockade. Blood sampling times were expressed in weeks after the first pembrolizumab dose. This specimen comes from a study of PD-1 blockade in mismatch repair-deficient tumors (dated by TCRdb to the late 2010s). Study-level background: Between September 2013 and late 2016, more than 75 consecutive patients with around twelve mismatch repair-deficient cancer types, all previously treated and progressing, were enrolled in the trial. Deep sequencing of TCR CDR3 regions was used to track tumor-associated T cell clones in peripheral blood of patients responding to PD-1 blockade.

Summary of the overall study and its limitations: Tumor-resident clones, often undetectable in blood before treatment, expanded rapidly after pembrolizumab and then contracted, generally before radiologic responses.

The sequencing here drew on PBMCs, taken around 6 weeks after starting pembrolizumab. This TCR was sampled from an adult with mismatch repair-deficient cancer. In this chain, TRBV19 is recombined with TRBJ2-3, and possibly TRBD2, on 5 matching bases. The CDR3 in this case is CASSLQEGTDTQYF. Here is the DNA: TGTGCCAGTAGTCTCCAGGAGGGCACAGATACGCAGTATTTT.